This TCR beta chain comes out of a study of patients and donors after allogeneic stem cell transplantation. The V end was cut by 6 bases, the J end by 4 bases, with 15 bases between. The CDR3 totals 15 residues. CDR1 is KGHSH and CDR2 is LQKENI in the germline V gene. One entry per CDR3 protein results from TCRdb running MiXCR on the RT-PCR reads. The profile covers about 150,000 distinct CDR3 sequences, with approximately 35% appearing a single time and about 50% taken by the ten largest. The V gene is TRBV18, the J gene TRBJ2-2, with D possibly called TRBD1 or TRBD2 (5 bases each). The receptor was derived from a human donor who was either an allogeneic HSCT recipient or a stem cell or donor lymphocyte infusion donor (not recorded which). It is not recorded whose cells these are; they may come from a transplant donor. Sequencing was carried out using blood, either unsorted or a sorted T cell fraction (not recorded which). The CDR3 coding sequence is TGTGCCAGCTCGCCCGCGGGTCAGGGCACCGGGGAGCTGTTTTTT. This gives the protein CASSPAGQGTGELFF.